This T cell receptor (beta chain) was recovered during a study of neoadjuvant anti-PD-1 for oral cavity cancer. The study, taken as a whole, reports: TCR analyses covered only a few patients per response group.

Method: immunoSEQ multiplex PCR; TCRdb's copy keeps in-frame clones and lacks some. The sample lists some 20,000 clones; roughly three quarters were seen once. On this clone itself: Its antigen is not identified.

V lost 5 bases, J lost 8 bases, and 5 bases stayed unmatched. Germline loops: CDR1 MDHEN, CDR2 SYDVKM. The CDR3 spans 12 residues. The chain combines TRBV28 with TRBJ1-2; TRBD1 matches 7 bases. The clonotype was recovered from a person between 40 and 80 years old with oral cavity squamous cell carcinoma. The specimen was PBMCs, collected before nivolumab (anti-PD-1) treatment. The CDR3 bases are TGTGCCAGCAGTAGGACAGGTTGGGGCTACACCTTC. Its translation is CASSRTGWGYTF.